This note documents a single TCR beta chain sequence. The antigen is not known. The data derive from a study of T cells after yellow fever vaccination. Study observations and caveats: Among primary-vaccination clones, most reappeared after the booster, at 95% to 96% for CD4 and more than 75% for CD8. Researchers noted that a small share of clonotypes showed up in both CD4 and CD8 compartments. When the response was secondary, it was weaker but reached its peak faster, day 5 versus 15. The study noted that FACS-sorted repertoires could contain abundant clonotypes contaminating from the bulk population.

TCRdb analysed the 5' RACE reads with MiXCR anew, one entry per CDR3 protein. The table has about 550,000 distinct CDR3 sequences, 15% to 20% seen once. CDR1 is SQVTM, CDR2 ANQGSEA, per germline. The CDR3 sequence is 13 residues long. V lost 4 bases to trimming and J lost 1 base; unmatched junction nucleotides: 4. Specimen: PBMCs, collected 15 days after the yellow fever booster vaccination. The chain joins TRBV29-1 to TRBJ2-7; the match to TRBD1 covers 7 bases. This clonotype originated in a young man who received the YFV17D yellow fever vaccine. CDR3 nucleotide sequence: TGCAGCGTTGCTACAGGGGAGTCCTACGAGCAGTACTTC. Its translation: CSVATGESYEQYF.